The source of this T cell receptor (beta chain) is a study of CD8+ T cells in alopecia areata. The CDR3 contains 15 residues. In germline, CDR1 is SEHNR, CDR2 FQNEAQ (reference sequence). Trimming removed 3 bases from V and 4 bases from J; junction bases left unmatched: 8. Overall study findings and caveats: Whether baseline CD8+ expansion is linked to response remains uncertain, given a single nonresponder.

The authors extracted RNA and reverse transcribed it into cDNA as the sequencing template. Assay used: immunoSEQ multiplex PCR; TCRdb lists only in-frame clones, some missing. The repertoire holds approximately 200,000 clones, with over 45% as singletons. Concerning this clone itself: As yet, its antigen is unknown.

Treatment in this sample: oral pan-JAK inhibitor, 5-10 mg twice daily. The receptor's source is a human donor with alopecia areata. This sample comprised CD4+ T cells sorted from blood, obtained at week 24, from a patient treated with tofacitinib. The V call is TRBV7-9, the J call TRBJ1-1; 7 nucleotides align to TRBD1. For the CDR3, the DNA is TGTGCCAGCAGCTTTCAGGGGGTGAGGACCACTGAAGCTTTCTTT. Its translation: CASSFQGVRTTEAFF.